A single sample is the source of the 27 T cell receptor beta chains below, sequenced in a study of T cells in Graves' hyperthyroidism and ophthalmopathy. Amplification targeted TCR beta CDR3 regions from RNA transcripts. HTBI primers were the set used in a first-round RT-PCR of the TCR CDR3. TCRdb ran MiXCR on the multiplex PCR reads and lists one entry per CDR3 protein. The repertoire holds fewer than 750,000 distinct CDR3 sequences, with around 42% as singletons. The sequenced sample consisted of peripheral blood or thyroid tissue (not recorded which). Receptor source: a woman in her late teens or twenties with Graves' hyperthyroidism.

V is TRBV25-1 and J is TRBJ1-2, with TRBD1 as a possible D gene (6 bases). This CDR3 has 14 residues. From germline, CDR1 is MGHDK and CDR2 SYGVNS. V lost 7 bases and J 0 bases, leaving 12 bases between the germline ends. The CDR3 is CASNPWTANYGYTF. In DNA form, the CDR3 reads TGTGCCAGCAACCCATGGACAGCTAACTATGGCTACACCTTC.

This clonotype was found many times. This chain links TRBV10-3 with TRBJ1-2; 8 nucleotides line up with TRBD1. Germline V CDR1 and CDR2: ENHRY, SYGVKD. J was trimmed by 6 bases and V by 0 bases; bases with no gene match: 9. This CDR3 is built from 16 residues. CDR3: CAISESRARDRNGYTF. The CDR3 DNA sequence: TGTGCCATCAGTGAGTCGAGGGCCCGGGACAGGAATGGCTACACCTTC.

The genes are TRBV24-1 and TRBJ2-3, with TRBD2 matching over 9 bases. CDR1 is KGHDR and CDR2 is SFDVKD in the germline V gene. The CDR3 sequence is 16 residues long. The V segment lost 1 base and the J segment 6 bases; nucleotides outside the gene matches: 7. In nucleotides, the CDR3 is TGTGCCACCAGTGATTTAGGGCGGGAGGGTCCGGATACGCAGTATTTT. This sequence encodes CATSDLGREGPDTQYF.

This clonotype occurred many times. The chain links TRBV24-1 to TRBJ2-5, with D uncertain. The CDR3 is 16 residues long. Deletions cut 0 bases from V and 1 base from J, with 11 bases between. The germline gives CDR1 KGHDR, CDR2 SFDVKD. DNA for the CDR3: TGTGCCACCAGTGATTTGAGGGCCCCCACCCAAGAGACCCAGTACTTC. It codes for CATSDLRAPTQETQYF.

Ten or more counts support this clonotype. This chain uses TRBV24-1 with TRBJ1-2; TRBD1 might be the D (6 bases). The CDR3 covers 17 residues. Germline loops: CDR1 KGHDR, CDR2 SFDVKD. V was clipped by 2 bases and J by 0 bases, with 15 bases between them. The CDR3 is CATSDSRSGEANYGYTF. CDR3 DNA: TGTGCCACCAGTGATTCCCGTTCAGGGGAAGCTAACTATGGCTACACCTTC.

The CDR3 spells CSAREEEQYF. The CDR3 DNA sequence: TGCAGTGCTAGAGAAGAGGAGCAGTACTTC. This chain uses TRBV20-1 with TRBJ2-7; unclear D gene. V was shortened by 0 bases and J by 7 bases, with 4 bases between the two germline ends. CDR3 length equals 10 residues. Germline CDR1 DFQATT, CDR2 SNEGSKA (reference sequence).

This clonotype was found a few times. The V gene is TRBV11-2, the J gene TRBJ2-7; 8 bases are shared with TRBD1. Judging by the DNA end, TRBJ2-1 fits better; the J call may be wrong. The CDR3 runs to 14 residues. Germline CDR1 reads SGHAT; CDR2 reads FQNNGV. The DNA for the CDR3 is TGTGCCAGCAGCTTGGGACAGGCATTCAATGAGCAGTTCTTC. Its translation: CASSLGQAFNEQFF.

With regard to this clonotype: This could be a read error, since a much larger clone is one nucleotide away. The V call is TRBV14, the J call TRBJ2-2; maybe TRBD2 (6 bases). This CDR3 comprises 13 residues. Germline V gene sequence: CDR1 SGHDN, CDR2 FVKESK. Here the CDR3 DNA reads TGTGCCAGCAGCCGAGAATTGTCCGGGGGGCTGTTTTTT. This gives the protein CASSRELSGGLFF.

This clonotype came up many times. The chain couples TRBV7-3 to TRBJ2-2; the D call may be TRBD1 or TRBD2 (5 bases each). The germline V gene encodes CDR1 SGHTA and CDR2 FQGTGA. CDR3 length equals 15 residues. V shed 5 bases and J shed 5 bases, with 15 bases lying between them. The chain's CDR3 is CASSLGTPGTGELFF. As DNA, the CDR3 is TGTGCCAGCAGCCTAGGGACCCCCGGGACCGGGGAGCTGTTTTTT.

A note on this clonotype: One base away lies a much larger clone, so this may be a sequencing read error. The V gene is TRBV11-2, the J gene TRBJ1-6; weak D call: TRBD1 (5 bases). The CDR3 spans 15 residues. The germline V gene has CDR1 SGHAT and CDR2 FQNNGV. The CDR3 nucleotides are TGTGCCAGCGGCTTAGATCGTGACAGTAATTCACCCCTCCACTTT. Translating gives CASGLDRDSNSPLHF.

The chain has TRBV20-1 and TRBJ2-7, with 9 bases fitting TRBD1. J gave up 2 bases and V 3 bases, and 17 bases lay outside the gene matches. CDR3 length: 18 amino acids. Per germline, CDR1 DFQATT and CDR2 SNEGSKA (reference sequence). The CDR3 region has the DNA TGCAGTGCTAGCAACATTGGACAGGGGTTGGGCTACACCTACGAGCAGTACTTC. It is translated as CSASNIGQGLGYTYEQYF.

The chain uses TRBV10-3 and TRBJ2-3; D is ambiguous. Germline-derived CDR1 and CDR2 are ENHRY and SYGVKD. This CDR3 contains 15 residues. The V end lost 3 bases, the J end lost 7 bases, and 17 bases lay between the germline ends. The DNA of the CDR3 is TGTGCCATCAGTGACCCAGCGTCGGACCGGAATACGCAGTATTTT. Amino acid sequence: CAISDPASDRNTQYF.

The chain has TRBV19 and TRBJ2-1, with D perhaps being TRBD1 or TRBD2 (5 bases each). The J call may be faulty, since TRBJ2-7 better matches the DNA end. The CDR3 contains 15 residues. Germline V lookup: CDR1 LNHDA, CDR2 SQIVND (reference sequence). The CDR3: CASSRPGRGANEQYF. The DNA of the CDR3 is TGTGCCAGTAGTAGACCAGGACGAGGGGCGAATGAGCAGTACTTC.

This clonotype occurred many times. The rearrangement uses TRBV12-3 or TRBV12-4 and TRBJ2-2, with D perhaps matching TRBD2 (5 bases). The CDR3 sequence is 14 residues long. V shed 7 bases and J shed 7 bases, with 16 bases lying between them. The CDR3 nucleotides read TGTGCCAGCACCTTAAGGACTCCTAACGGGGAGCTGTTTTTT. As protein: CASTLRTPNGELFF.

This clonotype was recorded once. This chain joins TRBV7-2 and TRBJ1-2, with unresolved D. CDR3 length equals 14 residues. CDR1 and CDR2 from the germline V gene are SGHTA and FQGNSA. V was cut by 6 bases and J by 7 bases, with 18 bases left in between. CDR3 nucleotide sequence: TGTGCCAGCAGTCATGGCGCGTTCGGCTCTGGCTACACCTTC. This gives the protein CASSHGAFGSGYTF.

This chain joins TRBV28 and TRBJ1-2; D remains unclear. Germline assignment: CDR1 MDHEN and CDR2 SYDVKM. CDR3 length: 17 residues. Trimming took 7 bases from V and 0 from J, leaving 21 bases between them. DNA for the CDR3: TGTGCCAGCACCAATGCCCTCTCTCTTCGAGCTAACTATGGCTACACCTTC. This sequence encodes CASTNALSLRANYGYTF.

This clonotype was seen ten or more times. This chain uses TRBV20-1 with TRBJ2-7; a possible D gene is TRBD1 (6 bases). Germline V gene data show CDR1 as DFQATT and CDR2 as SNEGSKA (reference sequence). The V gene lost 3 bases and the J gene lost 0 bases, with 12 bases spanning the gap. CDR3 size: 14 residues. CDR3 DNA: TGCAGTGCTAGGTTGACAGGCCTCTCCTACGAGCAGTACTTC. Encoded protein: CSARLTGLSYEQYF.

The V and J genes are TRBV10-3 and TRBJ1-6; TRBD1 is a possible D gene (6 bases). The germline gives CDR1 ENHRY, CDR2 SYGVKD. V lost 6 bases, J lost 8 bases, and 14 bases lay in between. CDR3 length: 14 amino acids. The chain's CDR3 is CAIRRGEIDSPLHF. The CDR3 DNA sequence: TGTGCCATCAGGAGGGGGGAGATTGATTCACCCCTCCACTTT.

The genes are TRBV29-1 and TRBJ1-1, with a possible D match to TRBD1 (5 bases). The CDR3 is made up of 14 amino acids. The germline gives CDR1 SQVTM, CDR2 ANQGSEA. Trimming stripped 4 bases from V and 5 bases from J, with 17 bases between. The CDR3 protein is CSVVGDRTDTEAFF. CDR3 sequence (DNA): TGCAGCGTTGTAGGGGACCGCACAGATACTGAAGCTTTCTTT.

In this sample, this clonotype turned up a few times. The chain links TRBV5-1 to TRBJ1-4; 9 bases match TRBD1. Germline CDR1 SGHRS, CDR2 YFSETQ. V dropped 4 bases and J dropped 8; count of bases not matched to a gene: 12. The CDR3 has 16 residues. CDR3 bases: TGCGCCAGCAGCCCTGACAGGGGGTCTTCAGGAGAAAAACTGTTTTTT. Translation gives CASSPDRGSSGEKLFF.

The chain employs TRBV7-9 and TRBJ2-7; D might be TRBD2 (6 bases). The V end was cut by 5 bases, the J end by 2 bases, with 22 bases between. Germline-derived CDR1 and CDR2 are SEHNR and FQNEAQ (reference sequence). CDR3 size: 17 residues. CDR3 sequence reads: CASSPPWVGGSPYEQYF. The CDR3 coding sequence is TGTGCCAGCAGCCCCCCTTGGGTTGGAGGGAGCCCCTACGAGCAGTACTTC. Variable domain in full (rest from reference TRBV7-9 and TRBJ2-7): DTGVSQNPRHKITKRGQNVTFRCDPISEHNRLYWYRQTLGQGPEFLTYFQNEAQLEKSRLLSDRFSAERPKGSFSTLEIQRTEQGDSAMYLCASSPPWVGGSPYEQYFGPGTRLTVT.

To note about this clonotype: This clone may be a read error of a much larger clone one base away. The V gene is TRBV10-3, the J gene TRBJ2-7; tentatively, D is TRBD2 (5 bases). V was trimmed by 6 bases and J by 2 bases, leaving 17 bases between them. This CDR3 region has 15 residues. Germline CDR1 ENHRY, CDR2 SYGVKD. CDR3 bases: TGTGCCATCAGCGAGGGTGTGACACACACCTACGAGCAGTACTTC. Translation gives CAISEGVTHTYEQYF.

This clonotype was observed once. The chain has TRBV12-3 or TRBV12-4 and TRBJ1-6; the D gene is possibly TRBD1 (5 bases). The CDR3 contains 12 residues. The V end was cut by 6 bases, the J end by 15 bases, with 15 bases between. CDR3 protein: CASSSSPGRLHF. In nucleotides, the CDR3 is TGTGCCAGCAGCTCATCCCCGGGGCGCCTCCACTTT.

This clonotype was seen at least ten times. The gene calls are TRBV18 and TRBJ2-5, with 7 bases identical to TRBD2. Germline trimming cut 3 bases from V and 0 bases from J; bases unmatched to any gene: 4. The CDR3 has 15 residues. The germline V gene encodes CDR1 KGHSH and CDR2 LQKENI. Written as DNA, the CDR3 is TGTGCCAGCTCACCGCGGGGAGGGTACCAAGAGACCCAGTACTTC. It specifies CASSPRGGYQETQYF.

This clonotype has at least ten counts. The genes are TRBV25-1 and TRBJ2-5; 16 nucleotides match TRBD2. The CDR3 spans 16 residues. Germline trimming cut 4 bases from V and 4 bases from J; bases unmatched to any gene: 3. Germline V gene sequence: CDR1 MGHDK, CDR2 SYGVNS. As DNA, the CDR3 is TGTGCCAGCAGTGGGGGACTAGCGGGAGGGCCAGAGACCCAGTACTTC. Protein product: CASSGGLAGGPETQYF.

This clonotype was seen a few times. The genes are TRBV6-5 and TRBJ2-5; 8 bases are shared with TRBD2. The J call may be in error: the DNA end matches TRBJ2-1 better. The CDR3 length is 13 residues. The germline gives CDR1 MNHEY, CDR2 SVGAGI. CDR3 DNA sequence: TGTGCCAGCAGTCGGGAGGGCCGGAATGAGCAGTTCTTC. Translating gives CASSREGRNEQFF.

This clonotype has ten or more counts. This sequence joins TRBV19 and TRBJ1-1, with D unresolved. This CDR3 has 13 residues. V was clipped by 10 bases and J by 5 bases, with 17 bases between them. CDR1 and CDR2 from the germline V gene are LNHDA and SQIVND (reference sequence). CDR3 coding DNA: TGTGCCACCTCCCCAGGCGGAGAAACTGAAGCTTTCTTT. It yields the protein CATSPGGETEAFF.